Following are 5 T cell receptor beta chains from one sample sequenced in a study of cytomegalovirus exposure and HLA in healthy donors. Vbeta (60) and Jbeta (13) primers were used in the PCR. Some clones are missing from TCRdb's copy, which holds only in-frame ones; the method was immunoSEQ multiplex PCR. This table has about 94,000 clones, over 50% appearing once. The sample was PBMCs. Receptor source: a man aged 25-45 years in good health and CMV-seronegative.

This clone showed up just a few times. The chain combines TRBV7-3 with TRBJ2-1, with unresolved D. The ends were cut back, 3 bases at V and 0 bases at J, with 9 bases in the middle. From germline, CDR1 is SGHTA and CDR2 FQGTGA. CDR3 length: 15 residues. CDR3 sequence reads: CASSFLLSSYNEQFF. The CDR3 DNA reads TGTGCCAGCAGCTTCCTCCTAAGCTCCTACAATGAGCAGTTCTTC. Based on the CDR3 plus reference TRBV7-3 and TRBJ2-1, the full variable domain is GAGVSQTPSNKVTEKGKYVELRCDPISGHTALYWYRQSLGQGPEFLIYFQGTGAADDSGLPNDRFFAVRPEGSVSTLKIQRTERGDSAVYLCASSFLLSSYNEQFFGPGTRLTVL.

The V gene is TRBV19, the J gene TRBJ2-5, with 15 positions matching TRBD2. The J call is in doubt because the DNA end fits TRBJ2-7 better. The germline V gene has CDR1 LNHDA and CDR2 SQIVND (reference sequence). The CDR3 consists of 15 residues. The CDR3 sequence: CASSRGLAGGYEQYF. The CDR3 bases are TGTGCCAGTAGTCGGGGACTAGCGGGGGGATACGAGCAGTACTTC.

The J gene is TRBJ1-4, the V gene TRBV6-1; maybe TRBD1 (5 bases). The CDR3 contains 14 residues. Germline values: CDR1 MNHNS, CDR2 SASEGT. Trimming pared 3 bases from V and 11 bases from J, leaving 16 bases between. The CDR3 sequence is CASSDGQGLGKLFF. The CDR3, as DNA: TGTGCCAGCAGTGACGGACAAGGCTTGGGGAAACTGTTTTTT.

The chain's CDR3 is CASSPRLAGNVKGTDTQYF. Written as DNA, the CDR3 is TGTGCCAGCAGCCCGCGACTAGCGGGTAACGTAAAGGGAACAGATACGCAGTATTTT. The chain employs TRBV9 and TRBJ2-3; TRBD2 aligns across 10 bases. Per the germline V gene, CDR1 is SGDLS and CDR2 is YYNGEE. With V trimmed by 4 bases and J by 3 bases, 17 bases remained unmatched. The CDR3 sequence is 19 residues long.

This chain joins TRBV19 and TRBJ2-7; 7 bases map to TRBD1. The CDR3 contains 14 residues. V lost 3 bases, J lost 4 bases, and 6 bases stayed unmatched. Per germline, CDR1 LNHDA and CDR2 SQIVND (reference sequence). CDR3 DNA: TGTGCCAGTAGTATGAACAGGGGAACGTACGAGCAGTACTTC. It codes for CASSMNRGTYEQYF. Full variable domain (missing parts from reference TRBV19 and TRBJ2-7): DGGITQSPKYLFRKEGQNVTLSCEQNLNHDAMYWYRQDPGQGLRLIYYSQIVNDFQKGDIAEGYSVSREKKESFPLTVTSAQKNPTAFYLCASSMNRGTYEQYFGPGTRLTVT.